This passage covers 29 T cell receptor beta chains from one sample sequenced in a study of blood T cells in healthy people across ages. A second PCR of 7 to 11 cycles used a sample-barcoded 5' primer and a J-beta primer mix. TCRdb used MiXCR to reprocess the 5' RACE reads, holding one entry per CDR3 protein. The sample holds more than 650,000 distinct CDR3 sequences, 40% to 65% seen once. The sequenced sample consisted of blood. The receptor source for this set is a man older than 75 in good health.

This clonotype was found a few times. J is TRBJ2-5 and V is TRBV4-1, with D uncertain. The J call may not be correct, given that the DNA end is closer to TRBJ2-7. The CDR3 spans 12 residues. Looked up from germline, CDR1 is MGHRA and CDR2 is YSYEKL. CDR3 sequence: CASSQPNLEQYF. The DNA of the CDR3 is TGCGCCAGCAGCCAGCCTAACCTCGAGCAGTACTTC.

The chain couples TRBV5-1 to TRBJ2-1; 12 nucleotides line up with TRBD2. CDR3 length equals 20 residues. With 4 bases clipped from V and 7 bases from J, the junction kept 21 bases outside the gene matches. CDR1 and CDR2 (germline): SGHRS, YFSETQ. CDR3 nucleotides: TGCGCCAGCAGCCCGCGGACAGTCATGACTAGCGGGAGAATTGGGAATGAGCAGTTCTTC. It encodes CASSPRTVMTSGRIGNEQFF.

V usage is TRBV5-1 and J usage is TRBJ2-7; D remains unclear. Per germline, CDR1 SGHRS and CDR2 YFSETQ. This CDR3 is built from 14 residues. V lost 0 bases, J lost 4 bases, and 11 bases lay in between. The CDR3 nucleotides read TGCGCCAGCAGCTTGGCCGCATCCCGGTACGAGCAGTACTTC. Amino acid sequence: CASSLAASRYEQYF.

This chain joins TRBV6-2 or TRBV6-3 and TRBJ2-5, with 11 bases matching TRBD2. The closer fit of TRBJ2-7 to the DNA end suggests the J call may be wrong. In germline, CDR1 is MNHEY, CDR2 SVGEGT. The CDR3 sequence is 16 residues long. CDR3 sequence: CASSYPRLAGPYEQYF. Here the CDR3 DNA reads TGTGCCAGCAGTTACCCGAGACTAGCGGGACCCTACGAGCAGTACTTC.

The chain carries TRBV9 and TRBJ1-4; D remains unclear. CDR3 length: 12 residues. Deletions cut 3 bases from V and 10 bases from J, with 10 bases between. Germline V gene data show CDR1 as SGDLS and CDR2 as YYNGEE. The CDR3 sequence: CASSDVQGKLFF. The CDR3 DNA reads TGTGCCAGCAGCGATGTACAAGGAAAACTGTTTTTT.

The chain is built from TRBV20-1 and TRBJ2-3, with TRBD2 identical over 10 bases. The CDR3 spans 15 residues. Germline CDR1 is DFQATT and CDR2 is SNEGSKA (reference sequence). V gave up 6 bases and J gave up 14 bases; unmatched junction bases: 20. CDR3 in DNA: TGCAGTGCCGGGCCCATCCTAGCGGGAGCGGGGTACGCGTATTTT. Amino acid sequence: CSAGPILAGAGYAYF.

The genes are TRBV20-1 and TRBJ1-4, with D hard to call. This CDR3 has 13 amino acids. Germline CDR1 DFQATT, CDR2 SNEGSKA (reference sequence). The CDR3 nucleotides are TGCAGGCCGGACGACACTACCAATGAAAAACTGTTTTTT. It encodes CRPDDTTNEKLFF.

The sample holds one count of this clonotype. The chain uses TRBV20-1 and TRBJ1-1, with TRBD1 matching over 10 bases. The CDR3 sequence is 14 residues long. From germline, CDR1 is DFQATT and CDR2 SNEGSKA (reference sequence). J was trimmed by 0 bases and V by 6 bases; bases with no gene match: 4. The CDR3 DNA follows: TGCAGTGCAGCCGGGACAGGGGTGAACACTGAAGCTTTCTTT. Translated, it gives CSAAGTGVNTEAFF.

CDR3 in amino acids: CASSLFPSGRLTDTQYF. The CDR3 DNA reads TGTGCCAGCAGCTTATTCCCTAGCGGGAGACTCACAGATACGCAGTATTTT. This chain links TRBV7-2 with TRBJ2-3; 10 nucleotides agree with TRBD2. Germline values: CDR1 SGHTA, CDR2 FQGNSA. The CDR3 has 17 residues. V lost 2 bases, J lost 2 bases, and 7 bases stayed unmatched.

This clonotype was recorded many times. The V gene is TRBV29-1, the J gene TRBJ1-2; the D is unclear. Trimming left V 4 bases short and J 3 bases short, with 3 bases between. The CDR3 extends over 10 amino acids. The V gene's germline CDR1 is SQVTM and CDR2 ANQGSEA. CDR3 in amino acids: CSVADYGYTF. DNA for the CDR3: TGCAGCGTTGCAGACTATGGCTACACCTTC.

The chain combines TRBV7-9 with TRBJ1-6; D perhaps matches TRBD1 (6 bases). The V gene lost 3 bases and the J gene lost 6 bases, with 12 bases spanning the gap. CDR3 length: 15 amino acids. The germline V gene has CDR1 SEHNR and CDR2 FQNEAQ (reference sequence). The CDR3 coding sequence is TGTGCCAGCAGCTTGGAAACAGGGTCTAATTCACCCCTCCACTTT. Translating it yields CASSLETGSNSPLHF.

The rearrangement joins TRBV20-1 to TRBJ1-2; tentative D call: TRBD1 (5 bases). CDR3 length: 16 residues. Germline V lookup: CDR1 DFQATT, CDR2 SNEGSKA (reference sequence). V lost 0 bases to trimming and J lost 4 bases, with 18 bases between them. The CDR3 region has the DNA TGCAGTGCTAGAGACATCCTGACAGCATTCCCCTATGGCTACACCTTC. Translating it yields CSARDILTAFPYGYTF.

Regarding this clonotype: At one of its ends the junction is not consistent with the germline gene, which may arise from a read error. The chain uses TRBV10-1 and TRBJ1-4; D possibly corresponds to TRBD1 (5 bases). The CDR3 sequence is 13 residues long. The germline gives CDR1 WNHNN, CDR2 SYGVQD (reference sequence). For the CDR3, the DNA is TGCGTCAGCAGTGATGTGGGGCGTGAAAAACTGTTTTTT. This encodes CVSSDVGREKLFF.

This chain joins TRBV20-1 and TRBJ2-1, with no clear D. V was trimmed by 3 bases and J by 5 bases, leaving 8 bases between them. CDR1 DFQATT and CDR2 SNEGSKA come from the germline V gene (reference sequence). CDR3 length: 12 amino acids. CDR3: CSASWLDNEQFF. The CDR3 nucleotides are TGCAGTGCTAGTTGGTTGGACAATGAGCAGTTCTTC.

This chain uses TRBV6-5 with TRBJ2-7; TRBD2 aligns across 8 bases. Looked up from germline, CDR1 is MNHEY and CDR2 is SVGAGI. The V and J ends lost 0 bases and 6 bases, in that order; junction bases with no gene match: 7. CDR3 length: 15 residues. In DNA form, the CDR3 reads TGTGCCAGCAGTTACTCAGGAGCGGGAGAGTTCGAGCAGTACTTC. This codes for CASSYSGAGEFEQYF.

The chain recombines TRBV3-1 with TRBJ2-4; D ambiguous. The germline V and J ends were trimmed by 2 bases and 9 bases, with 11 bases remaining between them. The CDR3 runs to 13 residues. Per germline, CDR1 LGHDT and CDR2 YNNKEL (reference sequence). CDR3: CASSQLEKGIQYF. CDR3 DNA sequence: TGTGCCAGCAGCCAACTTGAAAAGGGCATTCAGTACTTC.

The chain carries TRBV3-1 and TRBJ2-1; D is undetermined. This CDR3 comprises 13 residues. The germline gives CDR1 LGHDT, CDR2 YNNKEL (reference sequence). Trimming stripped 1 base from V and 2 bases from J, with 3 bases between. The CDR3 reads CASSQVPYNEQFF. The CDR3 DNA follows: TGTGCCAGCAGCCAAGTACCCTACAATGAGCAGTTCTTC.

This chain joins TRBV6-1 and TRBJ1-2, with TRBD1 as a possible D gene (6 bases). V was shortened by 0 bases and J by 8 bases, with 13 bases between the two germline ends. CDR1 and CDR2 (germline): MNHNS, SASEGT. The length of the CDR3 is 14 residues. CDR3 sequence (DNA): TGTGCCAGCAGTGAAGCGCAGGGGTGGAGGGGCTACACCTTC. Its protein is CASSEAQGWRGYTF.

J is TRBJ2-7 and V is TRBV9; TRBD1 agrees at 8 bases. The DNA matches TRBJ2-5 better at its end, which makes the J call doubtful. The CDR3 spans 15 residues. Germline V lookup: CDR1 SGDLS, CDR2 YYNGEE. The chain's CDR3 is CASSVVDRGWETQYF. The CDR3 DNA reads as TGTGCCAGCAGCGTAGTTGACAGGGGATGGGAGACCCAGTACTTC.

This sequence joins TRBV3-1 and TRBJ1-1; 7 bases agree with TRBD1. Trimming removed 3 bases from V and 2 bases from J; junction bases left unmatched: 9. Germline V gives CDR1 LGHDT, CDR2 YNNKEL (reference sequence). The CDR3 contains 16 residues. The chain's CDR3 is CASSHLAGGVNTEAFF. Here the CDR3 DNA reads TGTGCCAGCAGCCACCTCGCAGGGGGGGTCAACACTGAAGCTTTCTTT.

The chain couples TRBV29-1 to TRBJ2-3; D is perhaps TRBD2 (6 bases). V shed 5 bases and J shed 0 bases, with 9 bases lying between them. The CDR3 length is 13 residues. CDR1 SQVTM and CDR2 ANQGSEA come from the germline V gene. The CDR3 loop is CSVIRESTDTQYF. The CDR3 nucleotides are TGCAGCGTTATCCGGGAGAGCACAGATACGCAGTATTTT.

This clonotype turned up a few times. DNA for the CDR3: TGTGCCAGCAGTTCCGTAGGGGGTGCCCCCTACGAGCAGTACTTC. Its protein product is CASSSVGGAPYEQYF. The J gene is TRBJ2-7, the V gene TRBV27; D perhaps matches TRBD1 (6 bases). CDR1 is MNHEY, CDR2 SMNVEV, per germline (reference sequence). This CDR3 is 15 amino acids long. Trimming removed 4 bases from V and 2 bases from J, with 15 bases in between.

The chain recombines TRBV6-5 with TRBJ2-7; weak D call: TRBD2 (6 bases). The V and J ends lost 7 bases and 0 bases respectively, with 19 bases between them. The CDR3 extends over 16 amino acids. Germline V CDR1 and CDR2: MNHEY, SVGAGI. Here the CDR3 reads CASNPSGDPSSYEQYF. The CDR3 DNA reads as TGTGCCAGCAATCCCTCGGGGGACCCCAGCTCCTACGAGCAGTACTTC.

This clonotype has only one observation. The chain recombines TRBV3-1 with TRBJ2-1; weak D call: TRBD2 (5 bases). Trimming stripped 0 bases from V and 6 bases from J, with 12 bases between. CDR1 LGHDT and CDR2 YNNKEL come from the germline V gene (reference sequence). This CDR3 has 15 residues. The chain's CDR3 is CASSQDSVRINEQFF. Here the CDR3 DNA reads TGTGCCAGCAGCCAAGATAGCGTCAGGATCAATGAGCAGTTCTTC.

To note about this clonotype: Its ends do not fully match the called genes, so a read error is possible. This sequence joins TRBV7-9 and TRBJ1-1; TRBD1 matches 9 bases. Germline V CDR1 and CDR2: SEHNR, FQNEAQ (reference sequence). The CDR3 sequence is 16 residues long. The CDR3 DNA follows: TGTGTCAGCAGCTTCACAGGGGGCGTTGGACACACTGAAGCTTTCTTT. It specifies CVSSFTGGVGHTEAFF.

This clonotype was found once. The chain combines TRBV29-1 with TRBJ2-1, with D possibly matching TRBD1 (6 bases). Matching the DNA end better, TRBJ2-7 makes the J call doubtful. This CDR3 contains 15 residues. The germline gives CDR1 SQVTM, CDR2 ANQGSEA. Here the CDR3 reads CSTRPDRSSYNEQYF. Written as DNA, the CDR3 is TGCAGCACCCGACCCGACAGGAGCTCCTACAATGAGCAGTACTTC.

The chain employs TRBV15 and TRBJ2-7, with D possibly matching TRBD2 (5 bases). The CDR3 is 14 amino acids. V lost 0 bases and J lost 2, with 8 bases in between. CDR1 LNHNV and CDR2 YYDKDF come from the germline V gene (reference sequence). The CDR3 DNA is TGTGCCACCAGCAGAGAGGGGAGCACCTACGAGCAGTACTTC. Translating it yields CATSREGSTYEQYF.

This clonotype turned up a few times. J is TRBJ2-3 and V is TRBV5-1; TRBD1 aligns across 9 bases. The V gene's germline CDR1 is SGHRS and CDR2 YFSETQ. The CDR3 extends over 14 amino acids. V trimming: 4 bases; J trimming: 6 bases; junction bases outside the gene matches: 6. This CDR3 is CASSGNRGRDTQYF. In DNA, the CDR3 is TGCGCCAGCAGCGGAAACAGGGGGCGTGATACGCAGTATTTT.

This clonotype was detected a few times. The CDR3, as DNA: TGCAGCGTTTCTCCAGCGGGAGGGCCCAACGAGCAGTACTTC. Translated, it gives CSVSPAGGPNEQYF. V is TRBV29-1 and J is TRBJ2-7; 10 positions agree with TRBD2. Trimming took 5 bases from V and 5 from J; bases not matched to a gene: 9. This CDR3 has 14 residues. Looked up from germline, CDR1 is SQVTM and CDR2 is ANQGSEA.